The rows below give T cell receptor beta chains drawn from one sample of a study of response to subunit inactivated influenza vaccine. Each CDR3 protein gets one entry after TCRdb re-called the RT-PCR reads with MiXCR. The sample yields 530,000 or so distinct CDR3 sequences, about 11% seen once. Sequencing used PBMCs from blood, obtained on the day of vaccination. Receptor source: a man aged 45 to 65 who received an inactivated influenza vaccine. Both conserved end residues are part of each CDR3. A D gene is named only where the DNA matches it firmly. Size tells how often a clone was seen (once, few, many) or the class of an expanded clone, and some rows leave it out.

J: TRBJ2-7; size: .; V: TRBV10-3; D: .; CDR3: CAISPTGSEQYF; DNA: TGTGCCATCAGTCCGACAGGAAGCGAGCAGTACTTC
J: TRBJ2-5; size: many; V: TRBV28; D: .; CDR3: CASSLFPGKETQYF; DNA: TGTGCCAGCAGTTTATTCCCCGGCAAAGAGACCCAGTACTTC
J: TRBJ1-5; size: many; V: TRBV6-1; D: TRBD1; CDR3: CASSGGQGNQPQHF; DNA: TGTGCCAGCAGTGGGGGACAGGGCAATCAGCCCCAGCATTTT
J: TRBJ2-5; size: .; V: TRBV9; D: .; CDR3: CASSVGLGETQYF; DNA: TGTGCCAGCAGCGTAGGCTTGGGGGAGACCCAGTACTTC
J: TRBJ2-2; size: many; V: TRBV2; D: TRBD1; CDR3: CASRGQGNTGELFF; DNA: TGTGCCAGCAGAGGACAGGGGAACACCGGGGAGCTGTTTTTT
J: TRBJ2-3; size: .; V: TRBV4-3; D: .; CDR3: CASSQGGEDTDTQYF; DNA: TGCGCCAGCAGCCAAGGAGGGGAGGACACAGATACGCAGTATTTT
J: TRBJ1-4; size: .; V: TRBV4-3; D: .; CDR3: CASSQDTGQAYEKLFF; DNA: TGCGCCAGCAGCCAAGATACCGGACAAGCATATGAAAAACTGTTTTTT
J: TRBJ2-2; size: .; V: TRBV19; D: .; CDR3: CATTGTGRTGELFF; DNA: TGTGCCACCACCGGCACAGGGCGTACCGGGGAGCTGTTTTTT
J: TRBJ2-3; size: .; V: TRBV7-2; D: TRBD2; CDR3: CASSLRLAGVVDTQYF; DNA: TGTGCCAGCAGCCTCAGACTAGCGGGAGTGGTAGATACGCAGTATTTT
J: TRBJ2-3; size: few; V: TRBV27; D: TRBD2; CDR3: CASSIRLAELGTDTQYF; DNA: TGTGCCAGCAGTATAAGACTAGCAGAGCTTGGCACAGATACGCAGTATTTT
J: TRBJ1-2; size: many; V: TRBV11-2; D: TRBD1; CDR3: CASSFSPYRGRLNYGYTF; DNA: TGTGCCAGCAGCTTTAGTCCCTACAGGGGGCGACTCAACTATGGCTACACCTTC
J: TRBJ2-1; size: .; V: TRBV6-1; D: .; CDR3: CASSEAGGEQFF; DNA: TGTGCCAGCAGTGAAGCGGGCGGTGAGCAGTTCTTC
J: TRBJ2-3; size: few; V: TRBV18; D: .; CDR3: CASSPPQGLVTDTQYF; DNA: TGTGCCAGCTCACCACCTCAGGGGTTGGTCACAGATACGCAGTATTTT
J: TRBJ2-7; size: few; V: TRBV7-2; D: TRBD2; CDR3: CASSAGTSGSHEQYF; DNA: TGTGCCAGCAGCGCCGGGACTAGCGGGAGCCACGAGCAGTACTTC
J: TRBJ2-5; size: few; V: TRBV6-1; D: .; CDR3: CASSAQRETQYF; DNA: TGTGCCAGCAGTGCTCAACGGGAGACCCAGTACTTC
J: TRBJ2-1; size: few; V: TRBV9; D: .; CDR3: CASSLSQGTEEQFF; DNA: TGTGCCAGCAGCTTGTCCCAGGGGACTGAGGAGCAGTTCTTC
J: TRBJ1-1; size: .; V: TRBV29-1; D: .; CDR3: CSVESRTVWAEAFF; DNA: TGCAGCGTGGAAAGTCGGACAGTTTGGGCTGAAGCTTTCTTT
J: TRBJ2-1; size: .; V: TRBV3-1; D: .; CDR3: CASSRASGHEQFF; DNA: TGTGCCAGCAGCCGAGCCTCTGGGCATGAGCAGTTCTTC
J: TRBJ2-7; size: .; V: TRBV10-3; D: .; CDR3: CAISDPRITYEQNF; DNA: TGTGCCATCAGTGATCCCCGGATTACCTACGAGCAGAACTTC
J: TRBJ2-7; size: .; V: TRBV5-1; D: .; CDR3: CASSDPTLPYEQYF; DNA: TGCGCCAGCAGCGACCCGACTCTTCCCTACGAGCAGTACTTC
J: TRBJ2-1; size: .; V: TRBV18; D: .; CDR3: CASSPLGAYEQFF; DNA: TGTGCCAGCTCACCCCTCGGGGCATATGAGCAGTTCTTC
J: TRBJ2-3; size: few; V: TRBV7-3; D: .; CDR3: CASSASLTGWDTQYF; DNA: TGTGCCAGCAGCGCCTCGTTAACTGGGTGGGATACGCAGTATTTT
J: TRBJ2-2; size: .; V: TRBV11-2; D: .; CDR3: CASSFADTGELFF; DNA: TGTGCCAGCAGCTTCGCAGACACCGGGGAGCTGTTTTTT
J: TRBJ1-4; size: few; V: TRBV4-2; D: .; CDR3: CASSQGGTVQTEKLFF; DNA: TGTGCCAGCAGCCAAGGAGGTACCGTGCAAACTGAAAAACTGTTTTTT
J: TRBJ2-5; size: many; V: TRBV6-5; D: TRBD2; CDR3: CASSYRGTSGGPTGTQYF; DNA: TGTGCCAGCAGTTACCGGGGGACTAGCGGGGGGCCAACCGGGACCCAGTACTTC
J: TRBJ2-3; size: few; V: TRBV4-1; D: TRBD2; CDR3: CASSSSGGGTDTQYF; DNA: TGCGCCAGCAGCTCTAGCGGGGGAGGCACAGATACGCAGTATTTT
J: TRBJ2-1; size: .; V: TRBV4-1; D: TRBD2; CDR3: CASSQEAGLAGREQFF; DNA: TGCGCCAGCAGCCAAGAGGCGGGACTAGCGGGGAGAGAGCAGTTCTTC
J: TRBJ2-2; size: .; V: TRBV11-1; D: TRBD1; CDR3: CASSFPGTGKFDTGELFF; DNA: TGTGCCAGCAGCTTTCCCGGGACAGGGAAGTTTGACACCGGGGAGCTGTTTTTT
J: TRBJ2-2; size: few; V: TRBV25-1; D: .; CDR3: CASSEWGTTGELFF; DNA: TGTGCCAGCAGTGAGTGGGGTACGACCGGGGAGCTGTTTTTT
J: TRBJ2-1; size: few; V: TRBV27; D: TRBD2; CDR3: CASSLHLGGWSRDEQFF; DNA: TGTGCCAGCAGTCTGCACCTGGGAGGGTGGTCTAGGGATGAGCAGTTCTTC
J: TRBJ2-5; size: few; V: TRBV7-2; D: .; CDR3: CASSLFLTSQETQYF; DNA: TGTGCCAGCAGCTTATTCCTGACTTCGCAAGAGACCCAGTACTTC
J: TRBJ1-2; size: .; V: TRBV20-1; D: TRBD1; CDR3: CSVIQGAGGYTF; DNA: TGCAGTGTTATCCAGGGGGCCGGTGGCTACACCTTC
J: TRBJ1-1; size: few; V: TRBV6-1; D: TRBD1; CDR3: CASRSGQGATEAFF; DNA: TGTGCCAGCAGATCTGGACAGGGTGCCACTGAAGCTTTCTTT
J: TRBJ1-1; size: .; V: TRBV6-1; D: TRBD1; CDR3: CASRDGTANTEAFF; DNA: TGTGCCAGCAGGGATGGGACAGCGAACACTGAAGCTTTCTTT
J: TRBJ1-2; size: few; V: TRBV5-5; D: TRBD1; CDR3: CASSPGQGPPGGYTF; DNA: TGTGCCAGCAGTCCTGGACAGGGGCCACCGGGAGGCTACACCTTC
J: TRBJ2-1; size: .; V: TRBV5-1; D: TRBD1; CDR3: CASSLGGGGSYNEQFF; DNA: TGTGCCAGCAGCTTAGGGGGCGGAGGCTCCTACAATGAGCAGTTCTTC
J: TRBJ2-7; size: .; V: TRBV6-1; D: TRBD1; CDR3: CASKRQGSTYEQYF; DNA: TGTGCCAGCAAAAGACAGGGGTCGACCTACGAGCAGTACTTC
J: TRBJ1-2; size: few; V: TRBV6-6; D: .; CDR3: CASSPVGNYGYTF; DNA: TGTGCCAGCAGCCCCGTCGGAAACTATGGCTACACCTTC
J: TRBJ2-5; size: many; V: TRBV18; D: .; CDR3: CASSPQNQETQYF; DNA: TGTGCCAGCTCACCTCAAAACCAAGAGACCCAGTACTTC
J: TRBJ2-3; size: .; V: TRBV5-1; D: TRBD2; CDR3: CASGETRLARDTQYF; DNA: TGCGCCAGCGGAGAGACAAGACTAGCAAGAGATACGCAGTATTTT
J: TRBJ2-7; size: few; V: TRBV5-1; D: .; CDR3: CASSLWGQSEQYF; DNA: TGCGCCAGCAGCTTGTGGGGGCAGAGCGAGCAGTACTTC
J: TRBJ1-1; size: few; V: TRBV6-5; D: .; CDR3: CASSYVRENTEAFF; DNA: TGTGCCAGCAGTTACGTCAGGGAGAACACTGAAGCTTTCTTT
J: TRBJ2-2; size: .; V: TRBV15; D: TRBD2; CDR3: CATSREYGGSGELFF; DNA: TGTGCCACCAGCAGAGAATACGGGGGGTCCGGGGAGCTGTTTTTT
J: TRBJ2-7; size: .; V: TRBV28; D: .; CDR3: CASSFGDFYEQYF; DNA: TGTGCCAGCAGTTTTGGGGACTTCTACGAGCAGTACTTC
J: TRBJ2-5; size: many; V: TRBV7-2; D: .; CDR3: CASSTGPSGETQYF; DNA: TGTGCCAGCAGCACCGGGCCCTCCGGGGAGACCCAGTACTTC